What follows is one TCR beta chain and its context. This clone appeared many times. What this receptor recognizes is not known. It has no much larger one-base neighbor in the sample; base qualities were not kept. This sample stems from a study of metastatic and nonmetastatic thyroid tumors (TCRdb year 2020). With regard to the full study: For patients with malignant and with benign thyroid disease, the researchers compared repertoires between peripheral blood samples and tumor or nodule tissue samples.

CDR1 KGHSH and CDR2 LQKENI were looked up in the germline V gene. The CDR3 runs 14 amino acids, cysteine and phenylalanine included. Left in the record is the CDR3 DNA by itself, 42 bases read in frame from the first base. V lost 3 bases and J lost 2 bases; the stretch between them is 11 bases long. The library was obtained by PCR. The sample was run on an Illumina HiSeq 4000. High-throughput sequencing was used to profile the CDR3 region of the TCR beta-chain in every patient. The authors' pipeline ran thus. The researchers built a classifier to tell apart papillary thyroid cancer patients with distant metastasis, based on CDR3 differences among clinicopathological groups. The Shannon index was used to measure repertoire diversity, and the Morisita-Horn index was used to measure how similar tumor and blood repertoires were. The raw public data were reprocessed by TCRdb itself: fastp quality trimming at Q25, MiXCR clonotype calling, in-frame beta chains only. TCRdb's processing, not the study's, gives the V and J calls here. Present in this sample are tens of thousands of clones, around 15% of which were seen just once. Jointly, the top ten make up less than 45% of the sample.

General study outcomes and caveats: TCR beta diversity was reported as significantly higher in malignant tumors than in benign nodules, in both blood and tumor samples.

No patient had received any treatment before thyroid surgery. Using T-cell receptor beta sequencing, the study looked back at clinical samples from patients collected from 2012 to 2018. This TCR came from a female donor with papillary thyroid cancer or a benign thyroid nodule (not recorded which). Some clones in this sample may be carry-over from other donors' samples. The sequence is built from TRBV18 and TRBJ2-7; perhaps TRBD2 is the D gene, with 6 bases matching. The source material was blood. Here is the DNA: TGTGCCAGCTCACCGGCGGGACTCACCTACGAGCAGTACTTC. Its amino acids are CASSPAGLTYEQYF.